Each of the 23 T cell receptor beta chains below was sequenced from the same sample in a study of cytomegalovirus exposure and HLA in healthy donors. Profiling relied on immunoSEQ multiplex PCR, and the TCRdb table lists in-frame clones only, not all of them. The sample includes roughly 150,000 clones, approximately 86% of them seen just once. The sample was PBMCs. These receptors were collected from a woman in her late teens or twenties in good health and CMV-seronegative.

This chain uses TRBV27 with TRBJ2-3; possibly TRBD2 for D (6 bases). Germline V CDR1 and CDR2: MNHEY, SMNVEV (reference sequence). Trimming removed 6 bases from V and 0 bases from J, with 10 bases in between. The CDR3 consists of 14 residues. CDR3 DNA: TGTGCCAGCAGCCGGGACTTTAGCACAGATACGCAGTATTTT. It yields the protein CASSRDFSTDTQYF.

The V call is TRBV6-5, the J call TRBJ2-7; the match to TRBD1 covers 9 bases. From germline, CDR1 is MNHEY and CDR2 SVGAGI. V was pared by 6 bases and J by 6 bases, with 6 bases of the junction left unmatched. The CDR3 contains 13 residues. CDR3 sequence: CASSPDRGAEQYF. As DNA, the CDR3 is TGTGCCAGCAGCCCTGACAGGGGGGCCGAGCAGTACTTC.

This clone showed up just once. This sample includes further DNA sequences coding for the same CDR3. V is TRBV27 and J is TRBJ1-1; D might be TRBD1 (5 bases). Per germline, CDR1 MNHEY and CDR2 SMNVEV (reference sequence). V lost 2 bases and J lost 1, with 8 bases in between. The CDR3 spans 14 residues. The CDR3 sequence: CASSLRGGNTEAFF. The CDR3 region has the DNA TGTGCCAGCAGTTTAAGGGGCGGGAACACTGAAGCTTTCTTT.

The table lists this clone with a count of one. CDR3 bases: TGTGCCTGGAGCGCCGGGACAGCCCTTCCTGATAACTCGTTTTCCTACGAGCAGTACTTC. The encoded protein is CAWSAGTALPDNSFSYEQYF. This chain joins TRBV30 and TRBJ2-5, with TRBD1 identical over 7 bases. Judging by the DNA end, TRBJ2-7 fits better; the J call may be wrong. CDR1 and CDR2 (germline): GTSNPN, SVGIG (reference sequence). This CDR3 has 20 amino acids.

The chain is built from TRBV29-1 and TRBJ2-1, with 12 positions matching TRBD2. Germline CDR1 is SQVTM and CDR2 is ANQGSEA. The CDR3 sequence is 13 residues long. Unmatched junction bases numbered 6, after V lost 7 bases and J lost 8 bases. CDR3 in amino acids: CSAGLAGIYEQFF. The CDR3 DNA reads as TGCAGCGCTGGACTAGCGGGAATCTATGAGCAGTTCTTC.

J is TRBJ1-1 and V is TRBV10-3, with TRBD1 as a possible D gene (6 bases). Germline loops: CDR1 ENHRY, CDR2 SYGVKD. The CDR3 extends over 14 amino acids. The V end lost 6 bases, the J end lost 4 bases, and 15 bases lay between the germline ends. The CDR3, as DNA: TGTGCCATCAGGCCGACAGGTTCGGGCACTGAAGCTTTCTTT. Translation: CAIRPTGSGTEAFF.

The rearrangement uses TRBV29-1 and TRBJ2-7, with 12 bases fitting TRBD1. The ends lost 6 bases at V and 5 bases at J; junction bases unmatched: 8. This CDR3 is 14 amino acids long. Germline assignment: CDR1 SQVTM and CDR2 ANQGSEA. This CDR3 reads CSVGRGTGGNEQYF. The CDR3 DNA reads TGCAGCGTCGGTCGCGGGACAGGGGGCAACGAGCAGTACTTC.

CDR3: CASTQGLAGVGEFF. The CDR3 DNA reads as TGCGCCAGCACCCAAGGACTAGCGGGAGTCGGGGAGTTCTTC. The chain uses TRBV10-2 and TRBJ2-1; 13 positions match TRBD2. The germline V gene has CDR1 WSHSY and CDR2 SAAADI. The CDR3 sequence is 14 residues long. Trimming cost V 7 bases and J 14 bases; bases outside gene matches: 11.

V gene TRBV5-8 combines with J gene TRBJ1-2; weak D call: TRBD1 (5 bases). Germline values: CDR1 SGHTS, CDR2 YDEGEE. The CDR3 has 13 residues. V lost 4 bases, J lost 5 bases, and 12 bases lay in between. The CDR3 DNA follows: TGTGCCAGCAGCCCGGGAGAGGGGTATGGCTACACCTTC. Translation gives CASSPGEGYGYTF.

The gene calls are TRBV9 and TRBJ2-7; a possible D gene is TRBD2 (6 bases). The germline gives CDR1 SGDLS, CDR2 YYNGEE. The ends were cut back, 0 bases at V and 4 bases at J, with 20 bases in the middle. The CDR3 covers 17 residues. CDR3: CASSVGFSGHNKYEQYF. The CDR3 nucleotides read TGTGCCAGCAGCGTAGGGTTTAGCGGCCACAACAAATACGAGCAGTACTTC.

This CDR3 is CASSPGQATYEQYF. For the CDR3, the DNA is TGTGCCAGTAGCCCGGGACAGGCGACCTACGAGCAGTACTTC. This rearrangement joins TRBV19 to TRBJ2-7; TRBD1 matches at 8 bases. This CDR3 spans 14 amino acids. Per germline, CDR1 LNHDA and CDR2 SQIVND (reference sequence). V was clipped by 6 bases and J by 2 bases; unmatched bases: 6.

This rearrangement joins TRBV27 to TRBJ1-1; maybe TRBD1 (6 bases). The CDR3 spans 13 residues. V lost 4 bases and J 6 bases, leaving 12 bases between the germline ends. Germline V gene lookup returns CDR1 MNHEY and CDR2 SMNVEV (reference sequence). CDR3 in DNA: TGTGCCAGCAGTTCAATTAACAGGGCTGAAGCTTTCTTT. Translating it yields CASSSINRAEAFF.

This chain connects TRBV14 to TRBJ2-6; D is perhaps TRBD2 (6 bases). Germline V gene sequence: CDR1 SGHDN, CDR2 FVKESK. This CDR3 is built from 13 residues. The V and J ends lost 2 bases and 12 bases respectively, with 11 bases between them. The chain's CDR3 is CASSQLEGGVLTF. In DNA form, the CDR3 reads TGTGCCAGCAGCCAATTGGAGGGAGGCGTCCTGACTTTC.

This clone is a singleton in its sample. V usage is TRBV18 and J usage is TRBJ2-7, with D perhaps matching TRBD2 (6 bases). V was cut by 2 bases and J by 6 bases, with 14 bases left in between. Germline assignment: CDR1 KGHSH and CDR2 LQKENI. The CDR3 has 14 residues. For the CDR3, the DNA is TGTGCCAGCTCACCAAATGCGGGAACCTTCGAGCAGTACTTC. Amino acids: CASSPNAGTFEQYF.

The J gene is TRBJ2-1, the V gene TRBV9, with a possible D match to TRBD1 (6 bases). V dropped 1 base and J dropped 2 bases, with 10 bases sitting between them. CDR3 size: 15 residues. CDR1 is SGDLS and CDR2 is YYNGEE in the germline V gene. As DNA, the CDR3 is TGTGCCAGCAGCGTAAACAGGGATCCCTACAATGAGCAGTTCTTC. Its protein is CASSVNRDPYNEQFF.

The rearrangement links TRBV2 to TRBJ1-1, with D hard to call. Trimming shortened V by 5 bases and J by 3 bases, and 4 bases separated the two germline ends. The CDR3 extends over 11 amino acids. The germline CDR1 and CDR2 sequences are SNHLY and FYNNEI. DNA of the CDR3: TGTGCCAGCAGTTCGGACACTGAAGCTTTCTTT. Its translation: CASSSDTEAFF.

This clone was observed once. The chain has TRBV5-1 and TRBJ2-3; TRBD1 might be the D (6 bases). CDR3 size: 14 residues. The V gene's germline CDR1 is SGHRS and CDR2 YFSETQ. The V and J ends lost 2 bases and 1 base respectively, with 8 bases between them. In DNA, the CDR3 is TGCGCCAGCAGCTTTAACAGGGGCACAGATACGCAGTATTTT. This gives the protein CASSFNRGTDTQYF.

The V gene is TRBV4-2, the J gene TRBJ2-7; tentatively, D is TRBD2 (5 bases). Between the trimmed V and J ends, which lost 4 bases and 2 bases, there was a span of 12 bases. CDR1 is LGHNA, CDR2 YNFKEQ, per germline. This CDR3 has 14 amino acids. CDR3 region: CASSREHAAYEQYF. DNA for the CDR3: TGTGCCAGCAGCCGGGAGCACGCGGCCTACGAGCAGTACTTC.

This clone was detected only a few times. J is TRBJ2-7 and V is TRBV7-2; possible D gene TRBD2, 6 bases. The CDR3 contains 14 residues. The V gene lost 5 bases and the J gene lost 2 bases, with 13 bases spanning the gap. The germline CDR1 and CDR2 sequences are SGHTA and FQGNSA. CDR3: CASSPVGGAYEQYF. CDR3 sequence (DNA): TGTGCCAGCAGCCCCGTGGGCGGGGCCTACGAGCAGTACTTC.

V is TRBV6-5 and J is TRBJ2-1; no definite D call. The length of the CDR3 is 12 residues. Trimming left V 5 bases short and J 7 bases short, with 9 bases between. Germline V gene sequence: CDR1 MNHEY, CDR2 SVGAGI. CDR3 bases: TGTGCCAGCAGTCTAGACGGGAATGAGCAGTTCTTC. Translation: CASSLDGNEQFF.

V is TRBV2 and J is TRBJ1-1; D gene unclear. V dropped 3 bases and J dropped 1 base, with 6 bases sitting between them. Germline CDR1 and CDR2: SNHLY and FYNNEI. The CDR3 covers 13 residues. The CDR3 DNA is TGTGCCAGCAGTGACAGGTCGAACACTGAAGCTTTCTTT. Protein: CASSDRSNTEAFF.

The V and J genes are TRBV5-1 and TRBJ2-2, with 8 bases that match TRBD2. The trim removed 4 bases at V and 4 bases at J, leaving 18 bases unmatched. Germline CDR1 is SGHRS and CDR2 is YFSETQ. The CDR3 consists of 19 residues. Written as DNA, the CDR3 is TGCGCCAGCAGCCCCAATAGTCCGGGGGGGGCCTGGGGCACCGGGGAGCTGTTTTTT. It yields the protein CASSPNSPGGAWGTGELFF.

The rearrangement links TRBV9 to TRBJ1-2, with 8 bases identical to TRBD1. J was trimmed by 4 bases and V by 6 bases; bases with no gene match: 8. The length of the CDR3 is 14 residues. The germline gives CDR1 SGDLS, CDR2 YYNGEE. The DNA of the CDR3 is TGTGCCAGCACCCCGGACAGGGCCGGCTATGGCTACACCTTC. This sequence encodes CASTPDRAGYGYTF.